Given below is one TCR beta chain in context. V lost 0 bases, J lost 3 bases, and 18 bases lay in between. Germline values: CDR1 LGHNA, CDR2 YSLEER. The CDR3 runs to 17 residues. These data belong to a study of blood T cell repertoires in COVID-19. As for the study in general: Material from acute and convalescent COVID-19 was sourced from the United States, Italy and Spain. Nucleic acid was either cDNA or gDNA, and it came from T cells, B-cell-depleted T cells, or PBMCs.

Authors' analysis steps: Estimation of nucleated cell counts relied on the amplification of reference gene primers. Using immunoSEQ multiplex PCR, the repertoire was profiled, and TCRdb retains in-frame clones only, with some absent. The DNA was the basis for D and trimming; V, J and clone size are from that table. The sample has under 300,000 clones, roughly 80% seen once. Sequenced sample: peripheral blood. V gene TRBV4-3 combines with J gene TRBJ2-7; tentatively, D is TRBD2 (6 bases). This TCR was sampled from a woman aged 18-29 years with acute or convalescent COVID-19. CDR3 in DNA: TGCGCCAGCAGCCAAGAAGGAGAGGGACTGGGGATCTACGAGCAGTACTTC. Amino acids: CASSQEGEGLGIYEQYF.